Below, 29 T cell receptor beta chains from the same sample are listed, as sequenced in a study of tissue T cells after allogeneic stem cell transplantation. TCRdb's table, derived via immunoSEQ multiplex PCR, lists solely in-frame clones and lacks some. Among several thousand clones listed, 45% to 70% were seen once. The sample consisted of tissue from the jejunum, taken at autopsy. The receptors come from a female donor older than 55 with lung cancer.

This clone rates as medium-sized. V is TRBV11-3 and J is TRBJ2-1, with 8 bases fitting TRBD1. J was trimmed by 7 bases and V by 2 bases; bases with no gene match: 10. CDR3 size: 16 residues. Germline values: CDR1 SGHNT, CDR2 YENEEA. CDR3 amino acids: CASSLSGRTGWNEQFF. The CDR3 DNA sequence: TGTGCCAGCAGCTTATCAGGCCGGACAGGGTGGAATGAGCAGTTCTTC.

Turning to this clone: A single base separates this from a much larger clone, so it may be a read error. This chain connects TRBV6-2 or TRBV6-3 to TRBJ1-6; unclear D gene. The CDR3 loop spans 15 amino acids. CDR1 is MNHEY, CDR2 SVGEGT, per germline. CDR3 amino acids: CAGSYGPRGSSPLHF. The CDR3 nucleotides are TGTGCCGGCAGTTACGGCCCCCGAGGGAGTTCACCCCTCCACTTT.

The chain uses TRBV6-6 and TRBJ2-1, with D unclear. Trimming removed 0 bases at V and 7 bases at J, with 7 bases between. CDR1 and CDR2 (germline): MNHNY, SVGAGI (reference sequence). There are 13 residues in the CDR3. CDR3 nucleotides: TGTGCCAGCAGTTACTCGCAGAGGAATGAGCAGTTCTTC. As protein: CASSYSQRNEQFF.

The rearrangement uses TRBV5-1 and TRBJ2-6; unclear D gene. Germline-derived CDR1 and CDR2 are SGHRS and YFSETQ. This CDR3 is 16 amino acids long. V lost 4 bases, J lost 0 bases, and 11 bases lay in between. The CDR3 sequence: CASSLVQASGANVLTF. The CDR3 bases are TGCGCCAGCAGCCTTGTCCAGGCCTCTGGGGCCAACGTCCTGACTTTC.

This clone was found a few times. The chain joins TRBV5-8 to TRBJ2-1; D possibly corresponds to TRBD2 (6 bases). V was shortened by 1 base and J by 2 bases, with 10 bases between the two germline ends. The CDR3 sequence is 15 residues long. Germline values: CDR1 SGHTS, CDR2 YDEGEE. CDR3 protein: CASSLPGVPYNEQFF. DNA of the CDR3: TGTGCCAGCAGCTTGCCGGGGGTGCCCTACAATGAGCAGTTCTTC. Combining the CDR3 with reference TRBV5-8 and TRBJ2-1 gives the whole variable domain EAGVTQSPTHLIKTRGQQATLRCSPISGHTSVYWYQQALGLGLQFLLWYDEGEERNRGNFPPRFSGRQFPNYSSELNVNALELEDSALYLCASSLPGVPYNEQFFGPGTRLTVL.

The CDR3 spells CASAVLAGGYEQYF. CDR3 sequence (DNA): TGCGCCAGCGCCGTACTAGCGGGGGGTTACGAGCAGTACTTC. V usage is TRBV10-2 and J usage is TRBJ2-7; the match to TRBD2 covers 12 bases. The germline V gene has CDR1 WSHSY and CDR2 SAAADI. With V trimmed by 8 bases and J by 4 bases, 6 bases remained unmatched. The CDR3 sequence is 14 residues long.

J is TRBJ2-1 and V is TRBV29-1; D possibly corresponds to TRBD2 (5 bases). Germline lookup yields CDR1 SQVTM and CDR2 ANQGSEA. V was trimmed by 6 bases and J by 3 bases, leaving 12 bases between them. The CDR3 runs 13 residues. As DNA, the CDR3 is TGCAGCGTGATACTAGTAGACTACAATGAGCAGTTCTTC. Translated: CSVILVDYNEQFF.

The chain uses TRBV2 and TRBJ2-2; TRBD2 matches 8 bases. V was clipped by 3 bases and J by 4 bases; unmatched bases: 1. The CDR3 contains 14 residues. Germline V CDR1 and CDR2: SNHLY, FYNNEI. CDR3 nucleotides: TGTGCCAGCAGTGAGGGGACTAGCACCGGGGAGCTGTTTTTT. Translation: CASSEGTSTGELFF.

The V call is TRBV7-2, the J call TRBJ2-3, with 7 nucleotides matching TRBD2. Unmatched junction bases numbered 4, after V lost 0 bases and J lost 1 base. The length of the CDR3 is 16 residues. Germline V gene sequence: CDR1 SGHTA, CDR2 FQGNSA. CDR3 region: CASSLASGVGTDTQYF. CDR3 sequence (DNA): TGTGCCAGCAGCTTAGCGAGCGGGGTAGGCACAGATACGCAGTATTTT. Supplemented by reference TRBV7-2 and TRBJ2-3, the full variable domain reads GAGVSQSPSNKVTEKGKDVELRCDPISGHTALYWYRQSLGQGLEFLIYFQGNSAPDKSGLPSDRFSAERTGGSVSTLTIQRTQQEDSAVYLCASSLASGVGTDTQYFGPGTRLTVL.

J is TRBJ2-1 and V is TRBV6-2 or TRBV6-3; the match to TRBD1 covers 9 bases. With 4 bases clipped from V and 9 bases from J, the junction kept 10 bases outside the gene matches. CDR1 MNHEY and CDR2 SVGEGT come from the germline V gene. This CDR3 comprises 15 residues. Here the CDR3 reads CASSSAGQGVTEQFF. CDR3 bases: TGTGCCAGCAGTTCAGCGGGACAGGGTGTTACTGAGCAGTTCTTC.

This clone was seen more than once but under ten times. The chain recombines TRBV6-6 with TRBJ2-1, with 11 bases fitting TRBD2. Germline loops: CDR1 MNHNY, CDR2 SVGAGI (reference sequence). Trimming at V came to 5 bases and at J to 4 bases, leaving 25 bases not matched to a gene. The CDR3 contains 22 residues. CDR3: CASSHPQDGGAASGRSYNEQFF. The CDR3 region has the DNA TGTGCCAGCAGTCACCCCCAGGATGGGGGCGCGGCTAGCGGGAGGTCATACAATGAGCAGTTCTTC.

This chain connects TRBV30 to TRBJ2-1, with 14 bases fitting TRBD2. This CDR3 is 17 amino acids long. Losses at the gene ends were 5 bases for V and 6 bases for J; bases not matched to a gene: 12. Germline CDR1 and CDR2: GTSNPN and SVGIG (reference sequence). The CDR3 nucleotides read TGTGCCTGGGGGACTAGCGGGAGAAGAGGCACCCCCAATGAGCAGTTCTTC. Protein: CAWGTSGRRGTPNEQFF.

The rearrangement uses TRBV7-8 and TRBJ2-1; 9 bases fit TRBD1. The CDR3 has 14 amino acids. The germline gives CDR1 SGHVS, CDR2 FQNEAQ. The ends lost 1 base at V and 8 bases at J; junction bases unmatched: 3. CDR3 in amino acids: CASSLDGTGYEQFF. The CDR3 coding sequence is TGTGCCAGCAGCTTAGACGGGACAGGGTATGAGCAGTTCTTC.

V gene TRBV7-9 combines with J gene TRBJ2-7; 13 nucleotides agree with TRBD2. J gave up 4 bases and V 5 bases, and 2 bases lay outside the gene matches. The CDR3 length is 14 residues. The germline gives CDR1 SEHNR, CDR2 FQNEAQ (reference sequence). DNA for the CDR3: TGTGCCAGCAGCGAGGGACTAGCGGGATACGAGCAGTACTTC. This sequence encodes CASSEGLAGYEQYF.

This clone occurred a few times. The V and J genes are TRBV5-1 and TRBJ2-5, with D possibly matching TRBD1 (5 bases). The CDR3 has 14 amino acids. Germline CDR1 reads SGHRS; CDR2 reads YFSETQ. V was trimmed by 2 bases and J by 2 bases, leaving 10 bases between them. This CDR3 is CASSFQGQQETQYF. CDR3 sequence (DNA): TGCGCCAGCAGCTTCCAGGGTCAGCAAGAGACCCAGTACTTC.

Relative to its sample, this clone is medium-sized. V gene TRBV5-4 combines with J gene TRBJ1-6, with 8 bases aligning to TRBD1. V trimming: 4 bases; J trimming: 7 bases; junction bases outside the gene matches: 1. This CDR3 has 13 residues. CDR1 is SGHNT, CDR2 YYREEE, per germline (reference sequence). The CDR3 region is CASSDRGNSPLHF. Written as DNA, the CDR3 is TGTGCCAGCAGCGACAGGGGCAATTCACCCCTCCACTTT.

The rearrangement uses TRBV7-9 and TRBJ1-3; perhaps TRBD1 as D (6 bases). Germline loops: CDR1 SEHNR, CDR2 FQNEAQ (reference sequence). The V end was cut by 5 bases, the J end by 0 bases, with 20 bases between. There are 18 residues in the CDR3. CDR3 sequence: CASSHPAGTLNSGNTIYF. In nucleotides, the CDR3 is TGTGCCAGCAGCCACCCCGCCGGGACACTCAACTCTGGAAACACCATATATTTT.

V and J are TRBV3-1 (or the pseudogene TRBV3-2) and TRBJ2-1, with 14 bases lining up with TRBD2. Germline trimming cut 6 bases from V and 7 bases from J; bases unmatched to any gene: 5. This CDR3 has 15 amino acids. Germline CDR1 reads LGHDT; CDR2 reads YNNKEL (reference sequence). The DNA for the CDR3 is TGTGCCAGCAGTCGGACTAGCGGGAGGTTGAATGAGCAGTTCTTC. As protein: CASSRTSGRLNEQFF.

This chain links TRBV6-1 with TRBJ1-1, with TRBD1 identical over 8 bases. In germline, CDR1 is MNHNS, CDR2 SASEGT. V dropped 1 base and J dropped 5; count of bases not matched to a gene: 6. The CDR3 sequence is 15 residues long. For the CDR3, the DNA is TGTGCCAGCAGTGAAGTTGGCAGGGGGCGGACTGAAGCTTTCTTT. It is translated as CASSEVGRGRTEAFF.

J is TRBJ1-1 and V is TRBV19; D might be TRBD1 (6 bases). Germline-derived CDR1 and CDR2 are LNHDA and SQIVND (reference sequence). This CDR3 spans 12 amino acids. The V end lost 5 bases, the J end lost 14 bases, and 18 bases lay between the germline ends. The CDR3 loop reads CASSQQGTRDFF. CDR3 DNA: TGTGCCAGTAGTCAACAGGGCACACGCGACTTCTTT. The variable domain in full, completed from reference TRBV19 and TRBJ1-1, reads DGGITQSPKYLFRKEGQNVTLSCEQNLNHDAMYWYRQDPGQGLRLIYYSQIVNDFQKGDIAEGYSVSREKKESFPLTVTSAQKNPTAFYLCASSQQGTRDFFGQGTRLTVV.

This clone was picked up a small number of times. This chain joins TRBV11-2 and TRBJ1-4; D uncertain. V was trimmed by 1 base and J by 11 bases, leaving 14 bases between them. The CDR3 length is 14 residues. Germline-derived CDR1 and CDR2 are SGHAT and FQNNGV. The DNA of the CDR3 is TGTGCCAGCAGCTTAGGTTCACCTGTGTGGAAACTGTTTTTT. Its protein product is CASSLGSPVWKLFF.

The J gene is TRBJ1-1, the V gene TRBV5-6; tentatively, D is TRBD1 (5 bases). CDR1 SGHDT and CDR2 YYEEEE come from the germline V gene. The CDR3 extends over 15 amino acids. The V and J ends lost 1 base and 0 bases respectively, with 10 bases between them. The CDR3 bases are TGTGCCAGCAGCTTGATGGGGGGAGTGAACACTGAAGCTTTCTTT. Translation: CASSLMGGVNTEAFF. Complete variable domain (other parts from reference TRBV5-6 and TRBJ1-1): DAGVTQSPTHLIKTRGQQVTLRCSPKSGHDTVSWYQQALGQGPQFIFQYYEEEERQRGNFPDRFSGHQFPNYSSELNVNALLLGDSALYLCASSLMGGVNTEAFFGQGTRLTVV.

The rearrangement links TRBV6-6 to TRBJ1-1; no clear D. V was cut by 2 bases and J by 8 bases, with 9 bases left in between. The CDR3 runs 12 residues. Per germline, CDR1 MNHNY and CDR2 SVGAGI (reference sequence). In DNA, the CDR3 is TGTGCCAGCAGTTACCTTCGCCCAGAAGCTTTCTTT. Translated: CASSYLRPEAFF.

CDR3 in amino acids: CASSRVDSPRETQYF. CDR3 in DNA: TGCGCCAGCAGCCGGGTGGACAGCCCTCGGGAGACCCAGTACTTC. J is TRBJ2-5 and V is TRBV4-1; D is possibly TRBD1 (6 bases). V shed 4 bases and J shed 5 bases, with 17 bases lying between them. CDR1 MGHRA and CDR2 YSYEKL come from the germline V gene. The CDR3 is 15 amino acids.

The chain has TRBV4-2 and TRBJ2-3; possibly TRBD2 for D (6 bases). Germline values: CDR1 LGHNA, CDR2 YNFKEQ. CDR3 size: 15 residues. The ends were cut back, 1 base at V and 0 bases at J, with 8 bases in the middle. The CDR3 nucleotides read TGTGCCAGCAGCCAAGGCGGGGTTAGCACAGATACGCAGTATTTT. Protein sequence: CASSQGGVSTDTQYF.

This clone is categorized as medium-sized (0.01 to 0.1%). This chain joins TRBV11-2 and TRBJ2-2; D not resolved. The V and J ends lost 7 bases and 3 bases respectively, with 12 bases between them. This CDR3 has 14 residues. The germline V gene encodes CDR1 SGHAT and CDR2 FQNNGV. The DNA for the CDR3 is TGTGCCAGCACCTACGTGCGCGACACCGGGGAGCTGTTTTTT. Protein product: CASTYVRDTGELFF.

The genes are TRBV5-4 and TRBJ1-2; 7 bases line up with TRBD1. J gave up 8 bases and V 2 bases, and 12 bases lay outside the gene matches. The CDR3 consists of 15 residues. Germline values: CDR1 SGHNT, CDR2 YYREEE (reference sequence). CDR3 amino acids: CASSFREGGGRGYTF. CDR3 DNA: TGTGCCAGCAGCTTTCGTGAAGGGGGCGGGAGGGGCTACACCTTC.

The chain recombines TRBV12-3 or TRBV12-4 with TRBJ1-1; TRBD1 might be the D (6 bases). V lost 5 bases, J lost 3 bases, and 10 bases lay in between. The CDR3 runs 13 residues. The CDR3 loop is CASSKYRDTEAFF. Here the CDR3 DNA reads TGTGCCAGCAGTAAATACAGGGACACTGAAGCTTTCTTT.

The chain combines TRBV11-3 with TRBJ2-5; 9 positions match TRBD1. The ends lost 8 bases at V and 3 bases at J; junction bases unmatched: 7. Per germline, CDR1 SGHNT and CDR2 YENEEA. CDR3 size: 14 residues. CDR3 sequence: CASGTGPPEETQYF. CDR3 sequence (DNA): TGTGCCAGCGGGACAGGGCCCCCCGAAGAGACCCAGTACTTC.